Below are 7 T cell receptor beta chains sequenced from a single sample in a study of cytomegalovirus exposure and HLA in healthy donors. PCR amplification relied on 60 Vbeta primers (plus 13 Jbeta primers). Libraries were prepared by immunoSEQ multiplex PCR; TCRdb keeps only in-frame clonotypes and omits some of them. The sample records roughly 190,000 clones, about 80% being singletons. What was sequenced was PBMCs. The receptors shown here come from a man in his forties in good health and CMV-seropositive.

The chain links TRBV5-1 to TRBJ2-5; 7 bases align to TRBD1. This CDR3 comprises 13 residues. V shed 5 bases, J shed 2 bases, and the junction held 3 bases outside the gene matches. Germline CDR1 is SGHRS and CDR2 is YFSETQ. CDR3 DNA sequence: TGCGCCAGCAGGGACAGGCTTCAAGAGACCCAGTACTTC. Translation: CASRDRLQETQYF.

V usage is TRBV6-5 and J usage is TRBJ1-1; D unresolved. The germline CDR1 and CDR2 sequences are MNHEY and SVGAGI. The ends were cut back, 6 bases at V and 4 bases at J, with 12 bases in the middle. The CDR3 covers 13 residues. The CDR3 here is CASRFRGVTEAFF. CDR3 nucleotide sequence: TGTGCCAGCAGATTCCGGGGAGTCACTGAAGCTTTCTTT.

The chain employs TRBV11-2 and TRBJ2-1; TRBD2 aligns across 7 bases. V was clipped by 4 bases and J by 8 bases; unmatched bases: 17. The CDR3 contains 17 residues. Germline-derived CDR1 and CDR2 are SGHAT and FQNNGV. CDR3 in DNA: TGTGCCAGCAGCTCCAGGCCGGGGGGACGCACAGGAGATGAGCAGTTCTTC. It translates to CASSSRPGGRTGDEQFF.

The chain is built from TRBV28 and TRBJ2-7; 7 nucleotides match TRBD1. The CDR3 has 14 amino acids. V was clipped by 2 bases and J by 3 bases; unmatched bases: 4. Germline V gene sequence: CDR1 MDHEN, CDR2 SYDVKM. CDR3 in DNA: TGTGCCAGCAGTTTAGTGGACAGGCGCTACGAGCAGTACTTC. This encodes CASSLVDRRYEQYF.

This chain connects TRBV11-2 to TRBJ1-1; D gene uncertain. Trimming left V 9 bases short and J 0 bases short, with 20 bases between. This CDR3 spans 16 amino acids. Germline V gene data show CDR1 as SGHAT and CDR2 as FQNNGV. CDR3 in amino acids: CASSPGTPGLNTEAFF. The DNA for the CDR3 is TGTGCCAGTAGTCCGGGTACGCCGGGGTTGAACACTGAAGCTTTCTTT.

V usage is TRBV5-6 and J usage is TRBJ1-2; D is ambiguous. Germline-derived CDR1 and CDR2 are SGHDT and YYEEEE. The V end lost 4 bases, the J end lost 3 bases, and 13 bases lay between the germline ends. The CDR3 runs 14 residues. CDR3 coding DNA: TGTGCCAGCAGCGAACCGGAGGTCCACTATGGCTACACCTTC. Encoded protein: CASSEPEVHYGYTF.

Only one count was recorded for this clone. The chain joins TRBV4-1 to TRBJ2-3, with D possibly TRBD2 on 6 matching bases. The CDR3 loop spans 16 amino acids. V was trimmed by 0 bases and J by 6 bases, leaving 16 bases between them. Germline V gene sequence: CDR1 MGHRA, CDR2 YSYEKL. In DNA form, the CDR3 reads TGCGCCAGCAGCCAAGATCGGGTAGGCGGAGGGGATACGCAGTATTTT. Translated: CASSQDRVGGGDTQYF.